The 17 T cell receptor beta chains listed next were all sequenced from one sample in a study of vaccination effects on CD4 cells after COVID-19 (dated by TCRdb to between 2021 and 2024). Library generation was performed with the immunoSEQ multiplex PCR assay. What TCRdb holds here is the immuneACCESS table cut down to in-frame rearrangements. Part of the clones is not present; checked against another copy, under half of the missing clones reflect an unresolved V gene, and the others are unexplained. The sample table contains approximately 60,000 clones; only one count was recorded for 78% of them. The ten largest clones represent about 4.5% of the sample. What these receptors recognize is not known. After around ten days of culture, CD4+ T cells were isolated with the EasySep CD4+ T cell isolation kit. Each participant got two doses of an mRNA SARS-CoV-2 vaccine, either BNT162b2 or mRNA-1273. This material consisted of CD4+ T cells from PBMCs cultured without peptide, taken after COVID-19 vaccination. The receptors come from a human donor who received a COVID-19 vaccine.

This chain links TRBV12-5 with TRBJ1-1; no clear D gene. V was clipped by 5 bases and J by 5 bases, with 9 bases between them. The CDR3 sequence is 12 residues long. Germline CDR1 reads LGHNT; CDR2 reads FRNRAP. The CDR3 region is CASGRGWTEAFF. Written as DNA, the CDR3 is TGTGCTAGTGGTCGGGGTTGGACTGAAGCTTTCTTT.

This clone was counted a few times. The rearrangement uses TRBV13 and TRBJ2-7; 9 bases map to TRBD1. Germline-derived CDR1 and CDR2 are PRHDT and FYEKMQ (reference sequence). Germline trimming cut 1 base from V and 10 bases from J; bases unmatched to any gene: 14. This CDR3 contains 16 residues. The CDR3 DNA reads TGTGCCAGCAGCTTAGATGGGACAGGGACCCGTGGCCCTCAGTACTTC. As protein: CASSLDGTGTRGPQYF.

This sequence joins TRBV15 and TRBJ2-1; D not certain. Deletions cut 0 bases from V and 12 bases from J, with 15 bases between. Germline V gene lookup returns CDR1 LNHNV and CDR2 YYDKDF (reference sequence). The CDR3 covers 14 residues. The CDR3 spells CATSRDFAPRGQFF. In DNA form, the CDR3 reads TGTGCCACCAGCAGAGATTTCGCGCCCAGAGGGCAGTTCTTC. The full variable domain, completed using reference TRBV15 and TRBJ2-1, is DAMVIQNPRYQVTQFGKPVTLSCSQTLNHNVMYWYQQKSSQAPKLLFHYYDKDFNNEADTPDNFQSRRPNTSFCFLDIRSPGLGDTAMYLCATSRDFAPRGQFFGPGTRLTVL.

The chain is built from TRBV5-8 and TRBJ1-2; 7 nucleotides align to TRBD1. This CDR3 spans 15 amino acids. The V gene end was trimmed by 2 bases and the J gene end by 2 bases; junction bases not matched to a gene: 6. The V gene's germline CDR1 is SGHTS and CDR2 YDEGEE. The CDR3 nucleotides read TGTGCCAGCAGCTTAGGACAGGTGACCAACTATGGCTACACCTTC. Its translation: CASSLGQVTNYGYTF.

This clone was counted a single time. The gene calls are TRBV11-2 and TRBJ1-4; 9 bases match TRBD1. This CDR3 has 15 amino acids. Looked up from germline, CDR1 is SGHAT and CDR2 is FQNNGV. V lost 5 bases to trimming and J lost 7 bases; unmatched junction nucleotides: 8. CDR3 loop: CASSQTGGAGEKLFF. CDR3 coding DNA: TGTGCCAGCAGCCAAACAGGGGGCGCGGGTGAAAAACTGTTTTTT.

The V gene is TRBV5-1, the J gene TRBJ1-3; TRBD1 agrees at 11 bases. CDR1 and CDR2 (germline): SGHRS, YFSETQ. This CDR3 is 16 amino acids long. J gave up 0 bases and V 5 bases, and 4 bases lay outside the gene matches. The CDR3 nucleotides are TGCGCCAGCAGGGGGGACAGGGGGATCTCTGGAAACACCATATATTTT. Amino acid sequence: CASRGDRGISGNTIYF.

This clone was seen a few times. This sequence joins TRBV9 and TRBJ1-2; D is undetermined. V was trimmed by 4 bases and J by 8 bases, leaving 18 bases between them. The CDR3 runs to 14 residues. CDR1 is SGDLS, CDR2 YYNGEE, per germline. The CDR3 DNA reads TGTGCCAGCAGCCCCGGGGTAAGGGCCCACGGCTACACCTTC. Its protein product is CASSPGVRAHGYTF.

The chain carries TRBV12-5 and TRBJ2-7; D gene ambiguous. The CDR3 length is 11 residues. V was trimmed by 5 bases and J by 4 bases, leaving 6 bases between them. Germline CDR1 and CDR2: LGHNT and FRNRAP. Here the CDR3 reads CASGQQYEQYF. CDR3 bases: TGTGCTAGTGGTCAACAATACGAGCAGTACTTC.

The chain is built from TRBV6-5 and TRBJ2-1; 8 bases fit TRBD2. Per germline, CDR1 MNHEY and CDR2 SVGAGI. The CDR3 contains 16 residues. V shed 0 bases and J 7 bases; nucleotides not matched to a gene: 8. CDR3 sequence: CASSYSRRGAGNEQFF. The CDR3 DNA follows: TGTGCCAGCAGTTACTCGAGGCGGGGGGCAGGGAATGAGCAGTTCTTC.

The CDR3 DNA reads TGTGCCAGCAGTTCCCCGGGACAGGGAAGCTCCTACGAGCAGTACTTC. It yields the protein CASSSPGQGSSYEQYF. The chain is built from TRBV28 and TRBJ2-7; 9 bases match TRBD1. The V gene's germline CDR1 is MDHEN and CDR2 SYDVKM. V lost 4 bases, J lost 0 bases, and 7 bases stayed unmatched. The CDR3 spans 16 residues.

This sequence joins TRBV11-2 and TRBJ1-2; TRBD1 matches at 9 bases. J lost 2 bases, V lost 5 bases, and 3 bases had no gene match. This CDR3 has 14 amino acids. Germline V gives CDR1 SGHAT, CDR2 FQNNGV. DNA for the CDR3: TGTGCCAGCAGCCCCGGGACAGGGAACTATGGCTACACCTTC. This codes for CASSPGTGNYGYTF.

This rearrangement joins TRBV10-3 to TRBJ2-5, with D unclear. V was shortened by 3 bases and J by 5 bases, with 4 bases between the two germline ends. The CDR3 spans 11 residues. Germline-derived CDR1 and CDR2 are ENHRY and SYGVKD. CDR3 loop: CAISDGETQYF. The CDR3 region has the DNA TGTGCCATCAGTGACGGGGAGACCCAGTACTTC.

This clone was detected only a few times. The gene calls are TRBV29-1 and TRBJ2-3; 10 bases match TRBD2. Trimming at V came to 7 bases and at J to 4 bases, leaving 11 bases not matched to a gene. CDR1 and CDR2 (germline): SQVTM, ANQGSEA. The CDR3 runs 15 residues. CDR3 in amino acids: CSGSPKGLAPDTQYF. The CDR3 nucleotides read TGCAGCGGCTCTCCAAAGGGACTAGCGCCAGATACGCAGTATTTT.

J is TRBJ2-6 and V is TRBV5-4; 7 bases match TRBD1. This CDR3 is built from 17 residues. V was pared by 3 bases and J by 4 bases, with 10 bases of the junction left unmatched. Germline lookup yields CDR1 SGHNT and CDR2 YYREEE (reference sequence). The CDR3 region is CASSSVTGEWGANVLTF. CDR3 DNA: TGTGCCAGCAGCTCGGTCACAGGGGAGTGGGGGGCCAACGTCCTGACTTTC.

The chain uses TRBV19 and TRBJ2-6, with 11 bases that match TRBD2. Germline-derived CDR1 and CDR2 are LNHDA and SQIVND (reference sequence). This CDR3 contains 17 residues. V dropped 7 bases and J dropped 0; count of bases not matched to a gene: 5. CDR3 coding DNA: TGTGCCAGTACCGGACTAGCGGGTTTCTCTGGGGCCAACGTCCTGACTTTC. Protein sequence: CASTGLAGFSGANVLTF.

The gene calls are TRBV11-2 and TRBJ2-7, with D uncertain. The CDR3 extends over 14 amino acids. V was cut by 0 bases and J by 3 bases, with 9 bases left in between. From germline, CDR1 is SGHAT and CDR2 FQNNGV. For the CDR3, the DNA is TGTGCCAGCAGCTTAGATTATAGGAGCTACGAGCAGTACTTC. Amino acid sequence: CASSLDYRSYEQYF.

This clone was seen a single time. This chain joins TRBV12-3 or TRBV12-4 and TRBJ2-6; no clear D gene. V dropped 6 bases and J dropped 3 bases, with 6 bases sitting between them. The CDR3 consists of 13 residues. The CDR3 is CASRLIGANVLTF. CDR3 sequence (DNA): TGTGCCAGCAGACTGATTGGGGCCAACGTCCTGACTTTC.